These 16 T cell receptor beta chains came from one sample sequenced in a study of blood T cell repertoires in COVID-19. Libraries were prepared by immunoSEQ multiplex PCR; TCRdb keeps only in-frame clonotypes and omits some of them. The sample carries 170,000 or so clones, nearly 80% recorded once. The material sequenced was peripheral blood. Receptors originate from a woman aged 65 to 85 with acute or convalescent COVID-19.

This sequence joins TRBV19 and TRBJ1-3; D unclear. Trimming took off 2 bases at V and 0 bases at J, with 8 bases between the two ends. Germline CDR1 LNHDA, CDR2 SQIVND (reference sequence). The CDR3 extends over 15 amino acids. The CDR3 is CASSIFSGSGNTIYF. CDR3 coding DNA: TGTGCCAGTAGTATATTCAGCGGCTCTGGAAACACCATATATTTT.

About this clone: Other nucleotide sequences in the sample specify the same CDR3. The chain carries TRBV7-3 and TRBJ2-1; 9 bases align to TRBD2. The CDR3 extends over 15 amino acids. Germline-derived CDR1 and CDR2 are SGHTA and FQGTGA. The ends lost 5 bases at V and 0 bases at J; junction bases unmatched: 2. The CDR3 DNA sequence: TGTGCCAGCAGCCTTAGCGGGAGCTCCTACAATGAGCAGTTCTTC. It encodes CASSLSGSSYNEQFF. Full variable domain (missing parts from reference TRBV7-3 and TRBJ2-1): GAGVSQTPSNKVTEKGKYVELRCDPISGHTALYWYRQSLGQGPEFLIYFQGTGAADDSGLPNDRFFAVRPEGSVSTLKIQRTERGDSAVYLCASSLSGSSYNEQFFGPGTRLTVL.

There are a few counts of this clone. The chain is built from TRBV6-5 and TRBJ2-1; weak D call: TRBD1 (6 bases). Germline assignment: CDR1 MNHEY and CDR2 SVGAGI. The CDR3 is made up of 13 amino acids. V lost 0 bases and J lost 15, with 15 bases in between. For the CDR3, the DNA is TGTGCCAGCAGTTACTCTGACGGGACAACGTCGTTCTTC. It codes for CASSYSDGTTSFF.

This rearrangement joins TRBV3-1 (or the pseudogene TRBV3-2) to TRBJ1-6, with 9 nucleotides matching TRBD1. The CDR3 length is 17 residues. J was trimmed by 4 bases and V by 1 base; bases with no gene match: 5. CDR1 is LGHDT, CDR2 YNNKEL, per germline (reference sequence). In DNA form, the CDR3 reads TGTGCCAGCAGCCAAGGACGACAGGGGGTGTATAATTCACCCCTCCACTTT. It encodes CASSQGRQGVYNSPLHF.

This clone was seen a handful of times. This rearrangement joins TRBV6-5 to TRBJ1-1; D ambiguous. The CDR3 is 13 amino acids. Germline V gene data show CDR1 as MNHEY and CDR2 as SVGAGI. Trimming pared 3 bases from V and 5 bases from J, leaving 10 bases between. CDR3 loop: CASSYTGWTEAFF. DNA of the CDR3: TGTGCCAGCAGTTATACGGGGTGGACTGAAGCTTTCTTT.

The DNA for the CDR3 is TGTGCCAGCAGTGAATCTCCGAACCTTAGCTCCTACGAGCAGTACTTC. It translates to CASSESPNLSSYEQYF. The gene calls are TRBV2 and TRBJ2-7; D is uncertain. From germline, CDR1 is SNHLY and CDR2 FYNNEI. This CDR3 comprises 16 residues. V was cut by 2 bases and J by 0 bases, with 14 bases left in between.

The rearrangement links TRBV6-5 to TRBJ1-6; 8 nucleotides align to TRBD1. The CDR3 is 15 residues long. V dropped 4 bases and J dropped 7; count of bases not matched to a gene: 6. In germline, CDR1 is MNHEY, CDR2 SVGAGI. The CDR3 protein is CASSWVAGGNSPLHF. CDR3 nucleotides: TGTGCCAGCAGTTGGGTGGCAGGGGGCAATTCACCCCTCCACTTT.

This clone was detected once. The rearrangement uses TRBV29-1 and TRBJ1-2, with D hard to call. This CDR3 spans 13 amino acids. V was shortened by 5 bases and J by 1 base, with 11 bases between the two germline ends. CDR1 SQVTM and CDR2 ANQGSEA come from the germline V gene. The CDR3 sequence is CSVPEEVNYGYTF. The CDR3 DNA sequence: TGCAGCGTTCCTGAGGAAGTTAACTATGGCTACACCTTC.

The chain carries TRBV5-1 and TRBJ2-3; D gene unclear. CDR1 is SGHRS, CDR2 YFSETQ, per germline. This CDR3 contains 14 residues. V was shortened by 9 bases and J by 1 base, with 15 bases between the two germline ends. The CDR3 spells CAIQIGSRTDTQYF. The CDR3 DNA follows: TGCGCCATCCAAATCGGTTCTCGCACAGATACGCAGTATTTT. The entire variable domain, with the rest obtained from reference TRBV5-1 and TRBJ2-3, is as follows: KAGVTQTPRYLIKTRGQQVTLSCSPISGHRSVSWYQQTPGQGLQFLFEYFSETQRNKGNFPGRFSGRQFSNSRSEMNVSTLELGDSALYLCAIQIGSRTDTQYFGPGTRLTVL.

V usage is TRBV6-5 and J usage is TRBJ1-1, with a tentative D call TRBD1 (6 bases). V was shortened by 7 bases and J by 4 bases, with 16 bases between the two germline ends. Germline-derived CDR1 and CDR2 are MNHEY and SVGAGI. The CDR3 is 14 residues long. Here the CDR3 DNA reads TGTGCCAGCACCAAACAGGGTTTGGGCACTGAAGCTTTCTTT. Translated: CASTKQGLGTEAFF.

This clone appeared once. The CDR3 DNA follows: TGCGCCAGCAGCTTGGACCCCGGACTAGCGGGGTACACCGGGGAGCTGTTTTTT. This codes for CASSLDPGLAGYTGELFF. This chain connects TRBV5-1 to TRBJ2-2; 12 bases fit TRBD2. Germline assignment: CDR1 SGHRS and CDR2 YFSETQ. Trimming removed 0 bases from V and 3 bases from J; junction bases left unmatched: 6. CDR3 length: 18 residues. Full variable domain (outside the CDR3, taken from reference TRBV5-1 and TRBJ2-2): KAGVTQTPRYLIKTRGQQVTLSCSPISGHRSVSWYQQTPGQGLQFLFEYFSETQRNKGNFPGRFSGRQFSNSRSEMNVSTLELGDSALYLCASSLDPGLAGYTGELFFGEGSRLTVL.

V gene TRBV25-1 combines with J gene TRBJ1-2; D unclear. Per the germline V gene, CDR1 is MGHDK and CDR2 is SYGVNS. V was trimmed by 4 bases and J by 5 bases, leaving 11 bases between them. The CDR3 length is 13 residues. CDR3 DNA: TGTGCCAGCAGTGTTGGGCAGGCTTATGGCTACACCTTC. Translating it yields CASSVGQAYGYTF.

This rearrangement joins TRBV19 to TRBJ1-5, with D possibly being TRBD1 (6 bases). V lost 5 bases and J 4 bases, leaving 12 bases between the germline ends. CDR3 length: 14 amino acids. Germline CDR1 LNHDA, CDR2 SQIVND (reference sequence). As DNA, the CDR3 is TGTGCCAGTAGTGCGGACAGACTTAATCAGCCCCAGCATTTT. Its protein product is CASSADRLNQPQHF.

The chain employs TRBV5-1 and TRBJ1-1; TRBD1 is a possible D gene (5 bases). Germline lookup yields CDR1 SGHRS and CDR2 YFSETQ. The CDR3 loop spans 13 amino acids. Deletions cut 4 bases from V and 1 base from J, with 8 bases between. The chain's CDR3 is CASSGASNTEAFF. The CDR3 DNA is TGCGCCAGCAGCGGGGCCTCGAACACTGAAGCTTTCTTT.

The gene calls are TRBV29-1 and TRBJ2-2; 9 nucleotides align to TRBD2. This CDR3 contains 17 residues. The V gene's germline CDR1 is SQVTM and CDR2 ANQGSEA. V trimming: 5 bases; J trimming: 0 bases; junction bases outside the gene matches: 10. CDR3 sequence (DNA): TGCAGCGTTCCCGGTAGTAGCGGGAGCACGAACACCGGGGAGCTGTTTTTT. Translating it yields CSVPGSSGSTNTGELFF.

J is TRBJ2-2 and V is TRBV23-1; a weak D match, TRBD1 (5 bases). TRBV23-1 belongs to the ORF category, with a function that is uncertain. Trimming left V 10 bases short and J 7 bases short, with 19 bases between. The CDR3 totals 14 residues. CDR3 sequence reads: CATSETDSGGELFF. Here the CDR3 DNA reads TGCGCCACCTCGGAGACAGACTCCGGCGGGGAGCTGTTTTTT.